What follows are 32 T cell receptor beta chains derived from one specimen sequenced in a study of identical twins. TCRdb re-called the 5' RACE reads with MiXCR, one entry per CDR3 protein. The sample yields 200,000 or so distinct CDR3 sequences, 6% to 9% seen once. These sequences were also reported in another study, on yellow fever vaccine responses in identical twins.

Specimen: memory (CD45RO+) T cells sorted from blood. These receptors all come from a young woman in good health.

The CDR3 DNA is TGTGCCAGCAGCTTGCTTGGGACTAGCGGCCCCCGCCGGTTCTTC. This codes for CASSLLGTSGPRRFF. This chain connects TRBV5-5 to TRBJ2-1; 11 bases line up with TRBD2. V gave up 1 base and J gave up 15 bases; unmatched junction bases: 12. The CDR3 totals 15 residues. Germline V gene sequence: CDR1 SGHKS, CDR2 YYEKEE (reference sequence).

The chain recombines TRBV6-4 with TRBJ2-1, with TRBD2 identical over 10 bases. The ends lost 0 bases at V and 6 bases at J; junction bases unmatched: 5. CDR1 and CDR2 from the germline V gene are MRHNA and SNTAGT. The CDR3 totals 16 residues. The CDR3 is CASSDSTSGESNEQFF. The DNA for the CDR3 is TGTGCCAGCAGTGACTCAACTAGCGGGGAATCCAATGAGCAGTTCTTC.

The gene calls are TRBV6-2 or TRBV6-3 and TRBJ2-7; no firm D call. Per germline, CDR1 MNHEY and CDR2 SVGEGT. The CDR3 has 15 residues. With 2 bases removed from V and 2 bases from J, the gap between germline ends came to 13 bases. The CDR3 here is CASSYPGHSPYEQYF. The CDR3 DNA sequence: TGTGCCAGCAGTTACCCCGGGCATTCCCCCTACGAGCAGTACTTC.

This clonotype was observed a handful of times. This sequence joins TRBV7-9 and TRBJ1-1; the match to TRBD1 covers 8 bases. This CDR3 region has 13 residues. Germline CDR1 reads SEHNR; CDR2 reads FQNEAQ (reference sequence). Trimming at V came to 5 bases and at J to 7 bases, leaving 6 bases not matched to a gene. CDR3 loop: CASSLRTGLEAFF. In DNA, the CDR3 is TGTGCCAGCAGCCTTAGGACAGGGCTTGAAGCTTTCTTT.

The gene calls are TRBV18 and TRBJ2-3; D is undetermined. Trimming removed 0 bases at V and 5 bases at J, with 12 bases between. Germline loops: CDR1 KGHSH, CDR2 LQKENI. The CDR3 consists of 15 residues. The CDR3 sequence: CASSPPMRLGDTQYF. CDR3 nucleotide sequence: TGTGCCAGCTCACCACCTATGAGACTGGGAGATACGCAGTATTTT.

This clonotype has ten or more counts. The chain uses TRBV24-1 and TRBJ2-1, with D perhaps matching TRBD2 (6 bases). Trimming took off 9 bases at V and 6 bases at J, with 8 bases between the two ends. The CDR3 totals 11 residues. CDR1 KGHDR and CDR2 SFDVKD come from the germline V gene. The CDR3 region has the DNA TGTGCCACCGGGGGGTTCAATGAGCAGTTCTTC. Amino acid sequence: CATGGFNEQFF.

This clonotype has ten or more counts. V and J are TRBV5-1 and TRBJ2-7; the D gene could be TRBD1 or TRBD2 (5 bases each). This CDR3 has 12 residues. V was trimmed by 0 bases and J by 6 bases, leaving 7 bases between them. Germline V gene lookup returns CDR1 SGHRS and CDR2 YFSETQ. CDR3 DNA sequence: TGCGCCAGCAGCTTGGTGGGGGTCGAGCAGTACTTC. It yields the protein CASSLVGVEQYF.

Only a few counts were recorded for this clonotype. Written as DNA, the CDR3 is TGTGCCAGCAGCGAACGCAGGGGCACAGATACGCAGTATTTT. Protein sequence: CASSERRGTDTQYF. The chain links TRBV13 to TRBJ2-3; possible D gene TRBD1, 5 bases. Between the trimmed V and J ends, which lost 5 bases and 1 base, there was a span of 10 bases. Germline V gene sequence: CDR1 PRHDT, CDR2 FYEKMQ (reference sequence). CDR3 size: 14 residues.

This clonotype was found a few times. CDR3 in DNA: TGTGCCAGCAGCCAAGAACGACTAGCGGGGAACACAGATACGCAGTATTTT. This translates into CASSQERLAGNTDTQYF. V is TRBV3-1 and J is TRBJ2-3, with 11 bases lining up with TRBD2. V gave up 0 bases and J gave up 2 bases; unmatched junction bases: 4. The CDR3 extends over 17 amino acids. Germline CDR1 LGHDT, CDR2 YNNKEL (reference sequence).

CDR3 in DNA: TGCGCCAGCAGTCAATTAAGACCACCCGGGGGGCGCTTCTTGGAGCAGTACTTC. This gives the protein CASSQLRPPGGRFLEQYF. V is TRBV23-1 and J is TRBJ2-7; D may be TRBD2 (7 bases). TRBV23-1 belongs to the ORF category, with a function that is uncertain. The CDR3 covers 18 residues. Trimming shortened V by 1 base and J by 7 bases, and 26 bases separated the two germline ends.

There are many counts of this clonotype. This rearrangement joins TRBV12-3 or TRBV12-4 to TRBJ1-2; D possibly corresponds to TRBD1 (5 bases). Trimming took 4 bases from V and 6 from J, leaving 9 bases between them. This CDR3 spans 12 amino acids. This chain's CDR3 is CASSSRVNGYTF. In DNA form, the CDR3 reads TGTGCCAGCAGTTCCAGGGTTAATGGCTACACCTTC.

This clonotype came up a few times. This chain connects TRBV7-2 to TRBJ1-1; TRBD1 matches 8 bases. The V and J ends lost 5 bases and 2 bases, in that order; junction bases with no gene match: 7. The germline CDR1 and CDR2 sequences are SGHTA and FQGNSA. This CDR3 contains 15 residues. The CDR3 DNA is TGTGCCAGCAGCCCCCGGACAGGGTTCAACACTGAAGCTTTCTTT. Translating it yields CASSPRTGFNTEAFF.

This clonotype was counted many times. This chain connects TRBV7-2 to TRBJ2-7; 8 nucleotides line up with TRBD1. V was clipped by 1 base and J by 3 bases; unmatched bases: 5. This CDR3 comprises 15 residues. Germline assignment: CDR1 SGHTA and CDR2 FQGNSA. The CDR3 bases are TGTGCCAGCAGCTTAGGGGGGACAGGAAGCTACGAGCAGTACTTC. Encoded protein: CASSLGGTGSYEQYF.

In its sample, this clonotype was seen many times. V and J are TRBV6-1 and TRBJ2-2, with 9 bases that match TRBD1. Trimming took 6 bases from V and 2 from J; bases not matched to a gene: 7. Germline CDR1 MNHNS, CDR2 SASEGT. CDR3 length equals 16 residues. CDR3 coding DNA: TGTGCCAGCAGCTCCAGGACAGGGGTAAACACCGGGGAGCTGTTTTTT. This encodes CASSSRTGVNTGELFF.

This clonotype was detected many times. The V gene is TRBV10-3, the J gene TRBJ2-3; no reliable D call. The V gene lost 4 bases and the J gene lost 3 bases, with 11 bases spanning the gap. This CDR3 has 14 amino acids. From germline, CDR1 is ENHRY and CDR2 SYGVKD. In nucleotides, the CDR3 is TGTGCCATCAGTGGGGTCCAATCAACAGATACGCAGTATTTT. Protein product: CAISGVQSTDTQYF.

This clonotype showed up just a few times. This chain uses TRBV19 with TRBJ1-5; D might be TRBD1 (5 bases). The CDR3 totals 13 residues. The germline gives CDR1 LNHDA, CDR2 SQIVND (reference sequence). The V and J ends lost 3 bases and 5 bases respectively, with 8 bases between them. CDR3 in amino acids: CASSITGDQPQHF. CDR3 bases: TGTGCCAGTAGTATTACGGGGGATCAGCCCCAGCATTTT.

This clonotype has a handful of counts. The chain combines TRBV5-1 with TRBJ2-7, with TRBD1 identical over 12 bases. Germline assignment: CDR1 SGHRS and CDR2 YFSETQ. This CDR3 has 19 residues. Losses at the gene ends were 4 bases for V and 2 bases for J; bases not matched to a gene: 16. This CDR3 is CASSPGTGGFGGSPYEQYF. As DNA, the CDR3 is TGCGCCAGCAGCCCCGGGACAGGGGGCTTTGGCGGGAGTCCCTACGAGCAGTACTTC.

This clonotype occurred many times. The V call is TRBV12-3 or TRBV12-4, the J call TRBJ2-1; D is uncertain. The CDR3 is 15 amino acids. V shed 8 bases and J shed 0 bases, with 14 bases lying between them. The CDR3 bases are TGTGCCAGCTGTCCGCGAGTGGGCTCCTACAATGAGCAGTTCTTC. Protein sequence: CASCPRVGSYNEQFF.

This clonotype has only a few counts. The chain is built from TRBV29-1 and TRBJ2-1; the match to TRBD1 covers 8 bases. J lost 8 bases, V lost 7 bases, and 4 bases had no gene match. The V gene's germline CDR1 is SQVTM and CDR2 ANQGSEA. This CDR3 comprises 11 residues. This CDR3 reads CSGDRGHEQFF. DNA for the CDR3: TGCAGCGGCGACAGGGGCCATGAGCAGTTCTTC.

This clonotype came up many times. This rearrangement joins TRBV7-2 to TRBJ2-5; 14 bases are shared with TRBD2. Germline CDR1 reads SGHTA; CDR2 reads FQGNSA. The V gene end was trimmed by 5 bases and the J gene end by 5 bases; junction bases not matched to a gene: 7. The CDR3 runs to 16 residues. CDR3 region: CASSIGLAGGQETQYF. The CDR3, as DNA: TGTGCCAGCAGCATAGGACTAGCGGGAGGTCAGGAGACCCAGTACTTC.

This clonotype came up a few times. The chain uses TRBV6-5 and TRBJ1-2; perhaps TRBD1 as D (5 bases). V lost 2 bases and J 7 bases, leaving 11 bases between the germline ends. The CDR3 loop spans 13 amino acids. Germline CDR1 and CDR2: MNHEY and SVGAGI. The CDR3: CASSYIGAGGYTF. The CDR3, as DNA: TGTGCCAGCAGTTACATCGGGGCCGGTGGCTACACCTTC.

The V call is TRBV6-5, the J call TRBJ2-3, with 8 bases matching TRBD2. Germline V gene lookup returns CDR1 MNHEY and CDR2 SVGAGI. Trimming cost V 1 base and J 5 bases; bases outside gene matches: 11. This CDR3 is 17 amino acids long. CDR3 nucleotides: TGTGCCAGCAGTTACTTGAGTGGCGGGGGGCGGTTAGATACGCAGTATTTT. Amino acid sequence: CASSYLSGGGRLDTQYF.

This clonotype has just a few counts. The rearrangement joins TRBV29-1 to TRBJ2-3; D is possibly TRBD1 or TRBD2 (5 bases each). There are 12 residues in the CDR3. CDR1 and CDR2 from the germline V gene are SQVTM and ANQGSEA. The V gene lost 4 bases and the J gene lost 1 base, with 6 bases spanning the gap. The CDR3 nucleotides are TGCAGCGTTGTGGGGGGCACAGATACGCAGTATTTT. It encodes CSVVGGTDTQYF.

There are many counts of this clonotype. CDR3 DNA sequence: TGCAGCGTTTATCAGGCAGGAGACTCCTACGAGCAGTACTTC. This encodes CSVYQAGDSYEQYF. The V and J genes are TRBV29-1 and TRBJ2-7; D remains unclear. The germline V gene encodes CDR1 SQVTM and CDR2 ANQGSEA. The ends were cut back, 5 bases at V and 0 bases at J, with 14 bases in the middle. There are 14 residues in the CDR3.

Remarks on this clonotype: A much bigger clone sits one base away, suggesting this may be a read error. CDR3 in amino acids: CASSLGTSGGELYF. CDR3 DNA: TGTGCCAGCAGCTTGGGGACTAGCGGTGGCGAGCTGTACTTC. The chain uses TRBV7-2 and TRBJ2-7; 11 bases align to TRBD2. CDR3 length: 14 amino acids. Germline V gene data show CDR1 as SGHTA and CDR2 as FQGNSA. Full variable domain (missing parts from reference TRBV7-2 and TRBJ2-7): GAGVSQSPSNKVTEKGKDVELRCDPISGHTALYWYRQSLGQGLEFLIYFQGNSAPDKSGLPSDRFSAERTGGSVSTLTIQRTQQEDSAVYLCASSLGTSGGELYFGPGTRLTVT.

This clonotype was picked up many times. The chain joins TRBV5-1 to TRBJ2-7; D unresolved. The V and J ends lost 1 base and 5 bases respectively, with 7 bases between them. The CDR3 spans 12 residues. Per germline, CDR1 SGHRS and CDR2 YFSETQ. The CDR3 DNA follows: TGCGCCAGCAGCTTGTACAGCCACGAGCAGTACTTC. The encoded protein is CASSLYSHEQYF.

This clonotype showed up just a few times. The chain recombines TRBV7-2 with TRBJ2-3; TRBD2 aligns across 11 bases. The CDR3 is 17 amino acids. Trimming removed 5 bases from V and 3 bases from J; junction bases left unmatched: 10. CDR1 and CDR2 from the germline V gene are SGHTA and FQGNSA. The CDR3 region is CASSRGLAVAGTDTQYF. In DNA, the CDR3 is TGTGCCAGCAGCCGGGGACTAGCGGTCGCAGGAACAGATACGCAGTATTTT.

This clonotype was recorded at least ten times. The chain couples TRBV7-9 to TRBJ2-1, with 9 positions matching TRBD2. Germline assignment: CDR1 SEHNR and CDR2 FQNEAQ (reference sequence). The CDR3 totals 16 residues. V was pared by 4 bases and J by 1 base, with 5 bases of the junction left unmatched. The CDR3 is CASSSAGGRSYNEQFF. In DNA, the CDR3 is TGTGCCAGCAGCTCAGCGGGGGGCCGATCCTACAATGAGCAGTTCTTC.

This chain joins TRBV6-2 or TRBV6-3 and TRBJ2-6, with D unresolved. Deletions cut 0 bases from V and 1 base from J, with 4 bases between. Germline assignment: CDR1 MNHEY and CDR2 SVGEGT. This CDR3 comprises 15 residues. The CDR3 loop reads CASSYSGSGANVLTF. CDR3 DNA sequence: TGTGCCAGCAGTTACTCGGGATCTGGGGCCAACGTCCTGACTTTC.

This clonotype was observed a handful of times. The chain couples TRBV3-1 to TRBJ2-4; D is perhaps TRBD1 (5 bases). Per germline, CDR1 LGHDT and CDR2 YNNKEL (reference sequence). The CDR3 runs to 14 residues. The V and J ends lost 1 base and 6 bases respectively, with 10 bases between them. The CDR3 spells CASSQGQTTNIQYF. CDR3 in DNA: TGTGCCAGCAGCCAAGGACAGACGACAAACATTCAGTACTTC.

This clonotype was counted at least ten times. The chain uses TRBV2 and TRBJ2-7, with D perhaps TRBD1 (6 bases). The V and J ends lost 7 bases and 3 bases respectively, with 13 bases between them. The CDR3 is 13 amino acids. Germline loops: CDR1 SNHLY, CDR2 FYNNEI. The CDR3 DNA follows: TGTGCCAGCATTTACAGGGTAGGCTACGAGCAGTACTTC. This translates into CASIYRVGYEQYF.

This chain links TRBV28 with TRBJ1-6; 9 bases align to TRBD1. CDR1 MDHEN and CDR2 SYDVKM come from the germline V gene. J gave up 9 bases and V 5 bases, and 8 bases lay outside the gene matches. This CDR3 has 15 residues. CDR3 nucleotide sequence: TGTGCCAGCAGTAGTCGGACAGGGGTACTTTCACCCCTCCACTTT. This sequence encodes CASSSRTGVLSPLHF.